A single sample is the source of the 24 T cell receptor beta chains below, sequenced in a study of cytomegalovirus exposure and HLA in healthy donors. In the PCR, 60 Vbeta and 13 Jbeta primers were used. Produced via immunoSEQ multiplex PCR; TCRdb's table is partial and in-frame only. The sample lists 110,000 to 150,000 clones, around four fifths seen once, with 2% to 2.5% in the top ten. Sequenced input: PBMCs. These receptors all stem from a boy aged 2-15 years in good health and CMV-seronegative.

This rearrangement joins TRBV6-1 to TRBJ2-3, with 11 positions matching TRBD1. J lost 4 bases, V lost 4 bases, and 4 bases had no gene match. Germline-derived CDR1 and CDR2 are MNHNS and SASEGT. This CDR3 is 15 amino acids long. CDR3 sequence reads: CASSGGQGASDTQYF. CDR3 nucleotide sequence: TGTGCCAGCAGTGGCGGACAGGGGGCCTCAGATACGCAGTATTTT.

The rearrangement links TRBV5-1 to TRBJ2-5, with 12 bases matching TRBD2. V was pared by 1 base and J by 5 bases, with 9 bases of the junction left unmatched. This CDR3 spans 17 amino acids. Germline V gene sequence: CDR1 SGHRS, CDR2 YFSETQ. The CDR3 region is CASSLWRLAGAGETQYF. CDR3 nucleotide sequence: TGCGCCAGCAGCTTGTGGAGACTAGCGGGAGCTGGGGAGACCCAGTACTTC.

This clone was seen a single time. This chain uses TRBV4-3 with TRBJ2-1, with TRBD1 matching 7 bases. This CDR3 has 14 residues. The ends lost 2 bases at V and 14 bases at J; junction bases unmatched: 12. Germline CDR1 LGHNA, CDR2 YSLEER. The DNA for the CDR3 is TGCGCCAGCAGCCAAAAGGTATTCGGGACAGCTGAGTTCTTC. This gives the protein CASSQKVFGTAEFF.

The chain links TRBV19 to TRBJ2-5; 9 bases agree with TRBD2. The CDR3 runs 14 residues. CDR1 is LNHDA and CDR2 is SQIVND in the germline V gene (reference sequence). Unmatched junction bases numbered 4, after V lost 3 bases and J lost 5 bases. The CDR3 loop reads CASSIRGGAETQYF. The CDR3 bases are TGTGCCAGTAGTATCCGCGGGGGGGCGGAGACCCAGTACTTC.

The chain carries TRBV11-1 and TRBJ2-7, with 10 bases that match TRBD1. J gave up 4 bases and V 4 bases, and 7 bases lay outside the gene matches. This CDR3 is 15 amino acids long. CDR1 is SGHAT and CDR2 is FQDESV in the germline V gene (reference sequence). The CDR3 protein is CASSSSGTGVYEQYF. The CDR3 coding sequence is TGTGCCAGCAGCTCATCCGGGACAGGGGTATACGAGCAGTACTTC.

The chain links TRBV18 to TRBJ1-2; D is undetermined. Trimming pared 6 bases from V and 7 bases from J, leaving 15 bases between. The CDR3 spans 13 residues. CDR1 and CDR2 (germline): KGHSH, LQKENI. The chain's CDR3 is CASSVDAGGGYTF. The CDR3 bases are TGTGCCAGCTCCGTGGATGCGGGCGGTGGCTACACCTTC. The full variable domain, completed using reference TRBV18 and TRBJ1-2, is NAGVMQNPRHLVRRRGQEARLRCSPMKGHSHVYWYRQLPEEGLKFMVYLQKENIIDESGMPKERFSAEFPKEGPSILRIQQVVRGDSAAYFCASSVDAGGGYTFGSGTRLTVV.

V usage is TRBV27 and J usage is TRBJ1-5, with 12 bases matching TRBD1. The length of the CDR3 is 16 residues. CDR1 MNHEY and CDR2 SMNVEV come from the germline V gene (reference sequence). Trimming took 2 bases from V and 4 from J; bases not matched to a gene: 3. The CDR3 region is CASSLRGQGANQPQHF. DNA for the CDR3: TGTGCCAGCAGTTTACGGGGACAGGGGGCGAATCAGCCCCAGCATTTT.

In this sample, this clone turned up a few times. The chain employs TRBV11-3 and TRBJ1-1, with D hard to call. This CDR3 spans 12 amino acids. V shed 9 bases and J shed 3 bases, with 11 bases lying between them. Germline CDR1 is SGHNT and CDR2 is YENEEA. CDR3 nucleotide sequence: TGTGCCAGTGGGCTGATTGACACTGAAGCTTTCTTT. Residues: CASGLIDTEAFF.

The chain has TRBV27 and TRBJ1-3, with 10 bases matching TRBD1. This CDR3 has 17 residues. V lost 6 bases to trimming and J lost 2 bases; unmatched junction nucleotides: 10. Germline CDR1 reads MNHEY; CDR2 reads SMNVEV (reference sequence). CDR3 amino acids: CASSPGETGGTGNTIYF. The CDR3 bases are TGTGCCAGCAGCCCAGGAGAGACAGGGGGCACTGGAAACACCATATATTTT.

Here the CDR3 DNA reads TGTGCCAGCAGTTATAGGACGGCGGGGGAGCAGTACTTC. This sequence encodes CASSYRTAGEQYF. The rearrangement links TRBV28 to TRBJ2-5; the match to TRBD2 covers 7 bases. Germline loops: CDR1 MDHEN, CDR2 SYDVKM. The CDR3 is 13 residues long. Trimming took 4 bases from V and 11 from J; bases not matched to a gene: 10.

The V and J genes are TRBV19 and TRBJ2-5, with a weak D call TRBD1 (6 bases). CDR1 is LNHDA and CDR2 is SQIVND in the germline V gene (reference sequence). Trimming removed 4 bases at V and 2 bases at J, with 14 bases between. This CDR3 spans 15 amino acids. The chain's CDR3 is CASSTLGRGQETQYF. The CDR3 DNA reads TGTGCCAGTAGTACGTTGGGCAGGGGTCAAGAGACCCAGTACTTC.

The rearrangement joins TRBV7-9 to TRBJ2-1; D perhaps matches TRBD1 (6 bases). Trimming removed 5 bases from V and 5 bases from J, with 13 bases in between. Germline lookup yields CDR1 SEHNR and CDR2 FQNEAQ (reference sequence). The CDR3 has 14 residues. The chain's CDR3 is CASSPLDRNNEQFF. The CDR3 DNA is TGTGCCAGCAGCCCGCTGGACAGAAACAATGAGCAGTTCTTC.

The chain couples TRBV5-1 to TRBJ2-1; TRBD2 aligns across 9 bases. From germline, CDR1 is SGHRS and CDR2 YFSETQ. This CDR3 has 19 residues. V was clipped by 4 bases and J by 0 bases; unmatched bases: 14. This chain's CDR3 is CASSGRGIAGADSYNEQFF. The CDR3 DNA sequence: TGCGCCAGCAGCGGCCGTGGAATAGCGGGGGCCGACTCCTACAATGAGCAGTTCTTC.

The chain is built from TRBV11-3 and TRBJ2-5; D might be TRBD1 (5 bases). CDR1 is SGHNT and CDR2 is YENEEA in the germline V gene. This CDR3 has 16 amino acids. Trimming took 5 bases from V and 3 from J, leaving 19 bases between them. CDR3 nucleotide sequence: TGTGCCAGCAGCACGTGGGTGGGGCAGCCCGAAGAGACCCAGTACTTC. Its translation: CASSTWVGQPEETQYF.

This clone has just a few counts. The CDR3: CASTSSGGPTGELFF. Here the CDR3 DNA reads TGTGCCAGCACCAGCAGCGGGGGGCCCACCGGGGAGCTGTTTTTT. V gene TRBV7-3 combines with J gene TRBJ2-2; TRBD2 aligns across 9 bases. The CDR3 extends over 15 amino acids. Losses at the gene ends were 7 bases for V and 4 bases for J; bases not matched to a gene: 7. Per germline, CDR1 SGHTA and CDR2 FQGTGA.

This sequence joins TRBV5-8 and TRBJ2-5; TRBD2 matches at 11 bases. The CDR3 consists of 17 residues. J lost 5 bases, V lost 1 base, and 10 bases had no gene match. The V gene's germline CDR1 is SGHTS and CDR2 YDEGEE. In DNA form, the CDR3 reads TGTGCCAGCAGCTTGTTCCCTAGCGGGGGGTCGATGGAGACCCAGTACTTC. This translates into CASSLFPSGGSMETQYF.

The chain combines TRBV19 with TRBJ1-2; weak D call: TRBD1 (6 bases). V was cut by 5 bases and J by 4 bases, with 8 bases left in between. Germline V gene lookup returns CDR1 LNHDA and CDR2 SQIVND (reference sequence). The CDR3 contains 12 residues. The CDR3 reads CASSGGGYGYTF. Here the CDR3 DNA reads TGTGCCAGTAGTGGGGGCGGCTATGGCTACACCTTC.

The chain employs TRBV19 and TRBJ1-2, with D hard to call. In germline, CDR1 is LNHDA, CDR2 SQIVND (reference sequence). Trimming cost V 6 bases and J 5 bases, with 13 bases left between them. The CDR3 is 13 residues long. The CDR3 spells CASSPGLTYGYTF. The CDR3 DNA sequence: TGTGCCAGTAGCCCGGGGTTGACGTATGGCTACACCTTC. Together with reference TRBV19 and TRBJ1-2, the CDR3 gives the full variable domain: DGGITQSPKYLFRKEGQNVTLSCEQNLNHDAMYWYRQDPGQGLRLIYYSQIVNDFQKGDIAEGYSVSREKKESFPLTVTSAQKNPTAFYLCASSPGLTYGYTFGSGTRLTVV.

The rearrangement links TRBV5-4 to TRBJ2-1, with 10 bases fitting TRBD1. CDR3 length: 15 residues. J gave up 8 bases and V 4 bases, and 9 bases lay outside the gene matches. Germline lookup yields CDR1 SGHNT and CDR2 YYREEE (reference sequence). Here the CDR3 DNA reads TGTGCCAGCAGCCGCCGGGACAGGGGTGGCGATGAGCAGTTCTTC. Residues: CASSRRDRGGDEQFF.

This chain links TRBV5-1 with TRBJ1-2; tentatively, D is TRBD1 (5 bases). Trimming removed 4 bases from V and 1 base from J, with 14 bases in between. Germline values: CDR1 SGHRS, CDR2 YFSETQ. This CDR3 contains 15 residues. The CDR3 reads CASSGGSRDNYGYTF. CDR3 nucleotide sequence: TGCGCCAGCAGCGGAGGGTCCAGGGATAACTATGGCTACACCTTC.

This chain connects TRBV7-9 to TRBJ2-5, with 8 bases identical to TRBD1. V trimming: 5 bases; J trimming: 5 bases; junction bases outside the gene matches: 4. The CDR3 length is 13 residues. Germline assignment: CDR1 SEHNR and CDR2 FQNEAQ (reference sequence). The CDR3 reads CASSRGQEETQYF. CDR3 sequence (DNA): TGTGCCAGCAGCCGGGGACAGGAGGAGACCCAGTACTTC.

The rearrangement joins TRBV7-9 to TRBJ2-7, with TRBD1 matching 8 bases. From germline, CDR1 is SEHNR and CDR2 FQNEAQ (reference sequence). After removal of 5 bases from V and 2 bases from J, the junction contained 5 bases not matched to a gene. The CDR3 is 14 residues long. DNA of the CDR3: TGTGCCAGCAGCATTCCGGGACAGGCCTACGAGCAGTACTTC. The encoded protein is CASSIPGQAYEQYF. The entire variable domain, with the rest obtained from reference TRBV7-9 and TRBJ2-7, is as follows: DTGVSQNPRHKITKRGQNVTFRCDPISEHNRLYWYRQTLGQGPEFLTYFQNEAQLEKSRLLSDRFSAERPKGSFSTLEIQRTEQGDSAMYLCASSIPGQAYEQYFGPGTRLTVT.

This clone was counted only a few times. The chain is built from TRBV6-5 and TRBJ1-1; the match to TRBD1 covers 10 bases. The germline V gene encodes CDR1 MNHEY and CDR2 SVGAGI. J lost 3 bases, V lost 5 bases, and 3 bases had no gene match. This CDR3 spans 14 amino acids. The DNA for the CDR3 is TGTGCCAGCAGTAGAGGGACAGGGGACACTGAAGCTTTCTTT. This gives the protein CASSRGTGDTEAFF.

This clone was counted only a few times. This chain joins TRBV5-4 and TRBJ2-5; D uncertain. The CDR3 runs to 13 residues. Germline CDR1 SGHNT, CDR2 YYREEE (reference sequence). The V and J ends lost 5 bases and 6 bases respectively, with 14 bases between them. CDR3 loop: CASSGRSPKTQYF. The CDR3 DNA reads as TGTGCCAGCAGTGGTCGGAGTCCGAAGACCCAGTACTTC. The full variable domain, rest sourced from reference TRBV5-4 and TRBJ2-5, is ETGVTQSPTHLIKTRGQQVTLRCSSQSGHNTVSWYQQALGQGPQFIFQYYREEENGRGNFPPRFSGLQFPNYSSELNVNALELDDSALYLCASSGRSPKTQYFGPGTRLLVL.